This TCR beta chain was identified in a study of T cells after yellow fever vaccination (dated by TCRdb to between 2018 and 2021). Concerning the study at large: The SMART-Seq v4 Ultra Low Input RNA kit was used to prepare libraries from fractions with low cell numbers. To track T-cell clones before and after primary and booster YFV17D yellow fever vaccination, bulk TCR alpha and beta repertoires were sequenced longitudinally. Blood was collected at multiple timepoints before and after primary and secondary immunization, and bulk PBMC replicates and cell subsets were isolated. Two healthy male donors, one aged 18 to 30 and one aged 30 to 40 years, were included in the cohort.

In its sample, this clonotype was seen a few times. Its antigen is not yet known. Qualities for individual bases were not recorded, and no much larger clone is one base off. TCR cDNA was synthesized by 5'RACE template switching, which introduced a universal primer site and unique molecular identifiers. Priming for cDNA synthesis came from both the TCR alpha and TCR beta constant segments. Libraries were amplified in two PCR steps, with sample barcodes and sequencing adapters added in the second step. Sequencing of libraries was performed on Illumina HiSeq 2500 (2x100 bp) or NovaSeq (2x150 bp). As for the authors' bioinformatics: MIGEC handled demultiplexing of reads and collapsing into UMI consensus sequences, while MiXCR performed V(D)J alignment. Vaccine-responding clonotypes were identified with edgeR using replicate PBMC samples, with FDR below 0.01 and a log2 fold change above 5 up to day 15 being required. CD4 or CD8 identity was assigned to each bulk clonotype according to whether the clonotype was present at higher abundance in the sequenced CD4 repertoire or the sequenced CD8 repertoire. Starting from the raw public reads, TCRdb applied fastp trimming at Q25, assembled clones with MiXCR and retained in-frame beta chains. A single entry per CDR3 protein holds the most common genes and DNA from its merged rows. TCRdb's processing, not the authors', yielded these V and J calls. For this sample the table gives 550,000 or so distinct CDR3 sequences, of which about a fifth were detected only once. The top ten hold approximately 14% of the sample.

The intended sense of this specimen's treatment or condition label: live attenuated yellow fever vaccine strain. At every blood-draw timepoint, two biological replicates of bulk PBMCs were collected. PBMCs were isolated from peripheral blood using a standard Ficoll-Paque protocol. RNA was extracted with TriZol from bulk PBMCs, CD4 and CD8 fractions, and dextramer-positive and dextramer-negative fractions. Paper-wide results and their limitations: Compared with the primary T-cell response, the secondary T-cell response was faster but weaker, reaching its peak on day 5 rather than on day 15. The study included only a couple of donors, which limits how far the findings can be generalized. A small fraction of clonotypes appeared in both the CD4 and CD8 compartments, likely as a result of convergent recombination. Computational filtering was needed because FACS-sorted repertoires could contain abundant contaminating clonotypes from the bulk population. Most clones expanded after primary vaccination (almost 98% of CD4 and approximately 86% of CD8) were re-detected after the booster, suggesting that broad memory maintenance occurred.

The CDR3 sequence holds 15 residues, the cysteine and phenylalanine included. The read is trimmed to its CDR3 DNA, 45 bases read in frame from base 1. V sheds 5 bases and J sheds 5 bases, leaving 18 bases between their ends. This chain joins TRBV12-3 or TRBV12-4 to TRBJ1-1; perhaps TRBD1 is the D gene, with 6 bases matching. The sequence came from a man aged 30 to 45 who received the YFV17D yellow fever vaccine. Sequences were derived from PBMCs, sampled 15 days after the yellow fever booster vaccination. The CDR3 protein: CASSNGGRRGTEAFF. The DNA sequence is given as TGTGCCAGCAGTAACGGGGGACGGAGGGGGACTGAAGCTTTCTTT.